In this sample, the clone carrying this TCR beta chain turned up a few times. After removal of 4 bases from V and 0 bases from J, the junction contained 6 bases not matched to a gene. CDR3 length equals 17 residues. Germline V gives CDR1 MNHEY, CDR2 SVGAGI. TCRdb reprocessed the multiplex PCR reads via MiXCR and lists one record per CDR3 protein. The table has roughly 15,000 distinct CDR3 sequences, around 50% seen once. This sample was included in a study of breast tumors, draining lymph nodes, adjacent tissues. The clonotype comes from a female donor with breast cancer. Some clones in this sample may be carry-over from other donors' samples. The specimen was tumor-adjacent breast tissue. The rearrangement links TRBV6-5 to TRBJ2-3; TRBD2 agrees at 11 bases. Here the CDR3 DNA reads TGTGCCAGCAGTTTGGGACTAGCGGCTCCGAGCACAGATACGCAGTATTTT. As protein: CASSLGLAAPSTDTQYF.